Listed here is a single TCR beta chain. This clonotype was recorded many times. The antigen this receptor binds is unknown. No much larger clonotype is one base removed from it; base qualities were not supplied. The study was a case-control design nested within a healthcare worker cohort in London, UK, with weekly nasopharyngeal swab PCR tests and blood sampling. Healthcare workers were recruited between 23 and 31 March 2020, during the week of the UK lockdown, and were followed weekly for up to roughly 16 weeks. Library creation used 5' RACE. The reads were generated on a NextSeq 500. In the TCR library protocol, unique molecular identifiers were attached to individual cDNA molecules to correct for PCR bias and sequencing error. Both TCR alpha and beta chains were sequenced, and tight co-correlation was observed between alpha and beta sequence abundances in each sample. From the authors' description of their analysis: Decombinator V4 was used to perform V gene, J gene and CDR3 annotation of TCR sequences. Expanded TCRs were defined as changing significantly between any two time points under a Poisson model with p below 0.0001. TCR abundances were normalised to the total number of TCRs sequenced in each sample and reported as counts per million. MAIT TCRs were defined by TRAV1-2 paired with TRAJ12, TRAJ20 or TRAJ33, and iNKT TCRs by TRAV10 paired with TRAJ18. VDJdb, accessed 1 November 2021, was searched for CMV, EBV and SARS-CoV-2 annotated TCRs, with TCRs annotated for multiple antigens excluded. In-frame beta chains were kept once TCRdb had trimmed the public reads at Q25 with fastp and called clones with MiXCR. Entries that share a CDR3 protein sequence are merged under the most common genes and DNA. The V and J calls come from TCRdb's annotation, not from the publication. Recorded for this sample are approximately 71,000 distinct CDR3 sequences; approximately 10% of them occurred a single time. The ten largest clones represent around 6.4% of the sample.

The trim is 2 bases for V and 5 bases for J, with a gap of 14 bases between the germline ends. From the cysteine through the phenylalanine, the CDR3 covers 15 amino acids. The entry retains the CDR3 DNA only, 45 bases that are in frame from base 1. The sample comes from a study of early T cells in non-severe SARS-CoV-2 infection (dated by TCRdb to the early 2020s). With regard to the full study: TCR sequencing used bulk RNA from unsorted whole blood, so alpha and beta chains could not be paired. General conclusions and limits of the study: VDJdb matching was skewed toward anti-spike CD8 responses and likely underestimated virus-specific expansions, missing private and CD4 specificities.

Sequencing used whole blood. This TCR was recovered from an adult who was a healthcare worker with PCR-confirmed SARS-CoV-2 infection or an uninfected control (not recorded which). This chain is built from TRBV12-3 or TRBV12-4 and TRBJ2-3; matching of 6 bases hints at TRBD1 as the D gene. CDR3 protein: CASSLQDRRRDTQYF. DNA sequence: TGTGCCAGCAGTTTACAAGACAGGAGGCGAGATACGCAGTATTTT.